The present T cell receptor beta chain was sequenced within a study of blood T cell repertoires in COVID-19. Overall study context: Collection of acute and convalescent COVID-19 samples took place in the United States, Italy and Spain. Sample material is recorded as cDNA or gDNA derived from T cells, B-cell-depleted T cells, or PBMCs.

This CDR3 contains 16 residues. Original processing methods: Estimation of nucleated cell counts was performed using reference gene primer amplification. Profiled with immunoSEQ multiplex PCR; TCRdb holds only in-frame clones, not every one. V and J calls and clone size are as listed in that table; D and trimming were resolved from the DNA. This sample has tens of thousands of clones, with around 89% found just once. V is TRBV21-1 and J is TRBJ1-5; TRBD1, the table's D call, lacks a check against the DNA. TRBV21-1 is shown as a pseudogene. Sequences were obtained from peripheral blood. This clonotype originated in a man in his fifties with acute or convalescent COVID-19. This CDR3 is CASSGQGWNSNQPQHF. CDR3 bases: TGTGCCAGCAGCGGACAGGGTTGGAATAGCAATCAGCCCCAGCATTTT.